This T cell receptor (beta chain) derives from a study of shared clonotypes between healthy human individuals. Germline V CDR1 and CDR2: SGHDT, YYEEEE. V was clipped by 4 bases and J by 5 bases; unmatched bases: 14. The CDR3 has 16 amino acids. Assay: immunoSEQ multiplex PCR; the TCRdb copy retains only in-frame clones and omits some. The data show about half a million clones, about 76% seen once. Around 90 million PBMCs served as the genomic DNA source for unsorted samples. The TCR originated in a middle-aged woman in good health. Some clones in this sample may be carry-over from other donors' samples. Sequenced input: PBMCs. The chain links TRBV5-6 to TRBJ2-7, with 8 bases identical to TRBD2. The CDR3 DNA sequence: TGTGCCAGCAGCCCCGGGGGGGCGGTAACCTCGGACGAGCAGTACTTC. Encoded protein: CASSPGGAVTSDEQYF.